This record covers a single TCR beta chain. Germline lookup yields CDR1 MNHEY and CDR2 SMNVEV (reference sequence). J was trimmed by 7 bases and V by 5 bases; bases with no gene match: 8. This CDR3 region has 14 residues. This table comes from immunoSEQ multiplex PCR, and its TCRdb copy is limited to in-frame clones, with some not included. The profile shows roughly 230,000 clones, 88% of them singletons. These data belong to a study of blood T cell repertoires in COVID-19. The rearrangement uses TRBV27 and TRBJ1-5; 7 bases fit TRBD1. The source is a man aged 65-85 years with acute or convalescent COVID-19. Sequenced sample: peripheral blood. The CDR3 is CASSPETGYQPQHF. The CDR3 DNA sequence: TGTGCCAGCAGTCCCGAGACAGGGTACCAGCCCCAGCATTTT.